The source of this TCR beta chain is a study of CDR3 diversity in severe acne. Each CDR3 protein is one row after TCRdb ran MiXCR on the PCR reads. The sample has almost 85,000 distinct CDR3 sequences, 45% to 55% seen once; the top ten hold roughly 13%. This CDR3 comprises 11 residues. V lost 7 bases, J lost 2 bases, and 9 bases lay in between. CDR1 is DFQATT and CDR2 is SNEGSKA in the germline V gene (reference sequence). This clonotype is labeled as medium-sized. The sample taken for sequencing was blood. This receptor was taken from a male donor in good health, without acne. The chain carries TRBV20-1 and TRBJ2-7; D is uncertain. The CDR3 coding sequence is TGCAGTGTTGCCGATGCCTACGAGCAGTACTTC. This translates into CSVADAYEQYF.